This T cell receptor beta chain appears in the sequencing data of a study of T cell repertoires in cytomegalovirus infection. On the study more broadly: Indications of both CMV infection and matching HLA type were provided by public TCR beta signatures. Study results and limitations: Using cumulative public TCR beta family frequency, the authors identified those who carried CMV together with the relevant HLA. HLA-C-restricted TCR beta clonotypes specific for CMV led the ex vivo response.

Concerning this clonotype: Its antigen is not identified.

V was cut by 0 bases and J by 0 bases, with 12 bases left in between. Germline V gene data show CDR1 as MNHEY and CDR2 as SVGEGT. The CDR3 runs to 17 residues. TCRdb reanalysed the reads using MiXCR and keeps one entry per CDR3 protein. This sample has around 530,000 distinct CDR3 sequences, with about 26% found just once. The receptor was isolated from a human donor in good health (CMV status not recorded). Some clones in this sample may be carry-over from other donors' samples. What was sequenced was PBMCs. The V gene is TRBV6-2 or TRBV6-3, the J gene TRBJ1-5; no definite D call. This CDR3 reads CASSYSKTRDSNQPQHF. For the CDR3, the DNA is TGTGCCAGCAGTTACTCGAAGACACGAGATAGCAATCAGCCCCAGCATTTT.